These T cell receptor beta chains were read from a single sample in a study of T cells in Graves' hyperthyroidism and ophthalmopathy. TCRdb redid the calling of the multiplex PCR reads with MiXCR, one entry per CDR3 protein. The sample gives about 560,000 distinct CDR3 sequences, approximately 44% of which show up once; approximately 8.2% is in the top ten. The specimen sequenced was peripheral blood or thyroid tissue (not recorded which). Receptors originate from a woman aged 18-29 years with Graves' hyperthyroidism. The CDR3 runs from the conserved cysteine through the conserved F or W. Each record gives: clone size, J gene, V gene, D gene, CDR3 protein, CDR3 DNA. A D gene is named only where the DNA matches it firmly. Part of the rows lack a size; the others show once, few, many or a class for expanded clones.

clone_size: many; j_call: TRBJ1-2; v_call: TRBV6-5; d_call: NA; cdr3_aa: CASSYSMQGWYGYTF; cdr3_nt: TGTGCCAGCAGTTACTCGATGCAGGGATGGTATGGCTACACCTTC
clone_size: many; j_call: TRBJ2-5; v_call: TRBV19; d_call: NA; cdr3_aa: CASKRSRGSTQYF; cdr3_nt: TGTGCCAGTAAGCGGAGCCGGGGGTCGACCCAGTACTTC
clone_size: NA; j_call: TRBJ1-1; v_call: TRBV9; d_call: NA; cdr3_aa: CASIKSGISNTEAFF; cdr3_nt: TGTGCCAGCATCAAATCCGGGATATCGAACACTGAAGCTTTCTTT
clone_size: NA; j_call: TRBJ2-7; v_call: TRBV29-1; d_call: NA; cdr3_aa: CSVPMDEQYF; cdr3_nt: TGCAGCGTCCCCATGGACGAGCAGTACTTC
clone_size: NA; j_call: TRBJ2-7; v_call: TRBV7-9; d_call: NA; cdr3_aa: CASSEADSYEQYF; cdr3_nt: TGTGCCAGCTCGGAAGCGGATAGCTACGAGCAGTACTTC
clone_size: NA; j_call: TRBJ1-2; v_call: TRBV7-9; d_call: NA; cdr3_aa: CASSQVPGAKAYGYTF; cdr3_nt: TGTGCCAGCAGCCAAGTCCCCGGAGCGAAAGCCTATGGCTACACCTTC
clone_size: NA; j_call: TRBJ2-7; v_call: TRBV7-2; d_call: NA; cdr3_aa: CASSQGEQGYEQYF; cdr3_nt: TGTGCCAGCAGCCAAGGAGAGCAGGGGTACGAGCAGTACTTC
clone_size: NA; j_call: TRBJ1-2; v_call: TRBV7-8; d_call: NA; cdr3_aa: CASSAPQGNYGYTF; cdr3_nt: TGTGCCAGCAGCGCCCCACAGGGTAACTATGGCTACACCTTC
clone_size: few; j_call: TRBJ1-2; v_call: TRBV20-1; d_call: NA; cdr3_aa: CSAPVTSNYGYTF; cdr3_nt: TGCAGTGCTCCTGTTACGAGTAACTATGGCTACACCTTC
clone_size: NA; j_call: TRBJ1-2; v_call: TRBV7-9; d_call: NA; cdr3_aa: CASSPEGYHGYTF; cdr3_nt: TGTGCCAGCAGCCCAGAGGGCTACCACGGCTACACCTTC
clone_size: NA; j_call: TRBJ1-4; v_call: TRBV5-1; d_call: NA; cdr3_aa: CASSLEGTRSKLFF; cdr3_nt: TGCGCCAGCAGCTTGGAGGGGACCCGCTCTAAACTGTTTTTT
clone_size: NA; j_call: TRBJ2-5; v_call: TRBV6-1; d_call: TRBD1; cdr3_aa: CASFGQGDETQYF; cdr3_nt: TGTGCCAGCTTCGGACAGGGCGACGAGACCCAGTACTTC
clone_size: NA; j_call: TRBJ1-1; v_call: TRBV20-1; d_call: NA; cdr3_aa: CSARGPLGFEAFF; cdr3_nt: TGCAGTGCTAGAGGGCCATTGGGATTTGAAGCTTTCTTT
clone_size: few; j_call: TRBJ2-5; v_call: TRBV4-1; d_call: TRBD2; cdr3_aa: CASSQEREGQETQYF; cdr3_nt: TGCGCCAGCAGCCAAGAGCGGGAGGGCCAAGAGACCCAGTACTTC
clone_size: once; j_call: TRBJ1-1; v_call: TRBV7-9; d_call: NA; cdr3_aa: CASSFRWGQLNTEAFF; cdr3_nt: TGCGCCAGCAGCTTTCGGTGGGGGCAACTGAACACTGAAGCTTTCTTT
clone_size: many; j_call: TRBJ1-2; v_call: TRBV2; d_call: TRBD1; cdr3_aa: CASRTGTGGYTF; cdr3_nt: TGTGCCAGCAGAACAGGGACAGGTGGCTACACCTTC
clone_size: NA; j_call: TRBJ1-1; v_call: TRBV25-1; d_call: NA; cdr3_aa: CASTYPENTEAFF; cdr3_nt: TGTGCCAGCACCTACCCAGAGAACACTGAAGCTTTCTTT
clone_size: NA; j_call: TRBJ1-2; v_call: TRBV12-3/TRBV12-4; d_call: TRBD1; cdr3_aa: CASSTGTGAYGYTF; cdr3_nt: TGTGCCAGCAGCACCGGGACAGGCGCCTATGGCTACACCTTC
clone_size: few; j_call: TRBJ1-5; v_call: TRBV19; d_call: NA; cdr3_aa: CASSFRGYNQPQHF; cdr3_nt: TGTGCCAGTAGTTTCAGGGGCTATAATCAGCCCCAGCATTTT
clone_size: NA; j_call: TRBJ1-1; v_call: TRBV12-3/TRBV12-4; d_call: NA; cdr3_aa: CASSLGGEATEAFF; cdr3_nt: TGTGCCAGCAGTTTAGGGGGGGAAGCCACTGAAGCTTTCTTT
clone_size: once; j_call: TRBJ1-1; v_call: TRBV29-1; d_call: NA; cdr3_aa: CSQPAMNTEAFF; cdr3_nt: TGCAGCCAACCTGCTATGAACACTGAAGCTTTCTTT
clone_size: NA; j_call: TRBJ2-7; v_call: TRBV6-5; d_call: TRBD2; cdr3_aa: CASSFGTSGRNYEQYF; cdr3_nt: TGTGCCAGCAGTTTCGGGACTAGCGGGAGAAATTACGAGCAGTACTTC
clone_size: many; j_call: TRBJ1-3; v_call: TRBV29-1; d_call: TRBD1; cdr3_aa: CSVRQGATGNTIYF; cdr3_nt: TGCAGCGTACGACAGGGGGCCACTGGAAACACCATATATTTT
clone_size: NA; j_call: TRBJ2-5; v_call: TRBV7-2; d_call: NA; cdr3_aa: CASSLEGPRETQYF; cdr3_nt: TGTGCCAGCAGCTTAGAAGGGCCGAGGGAGACCCAGTACTTC
clone_size: NA; j_call: TRBJ2-2; v_call: TRBV25-1; d_call: TRBD1; cdr3_aa: CASSERGPGELFF; cdr3_nt: TGTGCCAGCAGTGAAAGGGGGCCCGGGGAGCTGTTTTTT
clone_size: few; j_call: TRBJ1-3; v_call: TRBV7-2; d_call: NA; cdr3_aa: CASSSGVSGNTIYF; cdr3_nt: TGTGCCAGCAGCTCCGGGGTCTCTGGAAACACCATATATTTT
clone_size: NA; j_call: TRBJ1-1; v_call: TRBV7-9; d_call: TRBD1; cdr3_aa: CASSLGTGYTEAFF; cdr3_nt: TGTGCCAGCAGCTTAGGGACAGGCTACACTGAAGCTTTCTTT
clone_size: NA; j_call: TRBJ1-6; v_call: TRBV7-3; d_call: NA; cdr3_aa: CASSKKGNPNSPLHF; cdr3_nt: TGTGCCAGCAGCAAGAAAGGGAATCCAAATTCACCCCTCCACTTT
clone_size: NA; j_call: TRBJ2-2; v_call: TRBV6-5; d_call: NA; cdr3_aa: CASTAAQGAGELFF; cdr3_nt: TGTGCCAGCACGGCCGCCCAGGGTGCCGGGGAGCTGTTTTTT
clone_size: NA; j_call: TRBJ1-4; v_call: TRBV25-1; d_call: NA; cdr3_aa: CASSQRPLSGNEKLFF; cdr3_nt: TGTGCCAGCAGCCAGCGTCCCCTTTCAGGAAATGAAAAACTGTTTTTT
clone_size: few; j_call: TRBJ1-2; v_call: TRBV7-9; d_call: NA; cdr3_aa: CASGVGRDGGYTF; cdr3_nt: TGTGCCAGCGGGGTAGGACGGGATGGGGGCTACACCTTC
clone_size: many; j_call: TRBJ2-5; v_call: TRBV29-1; d_call: NA; cdr3_aa: CSVEQRGAPQETQYF; cdr3_nt: TGCAGCGTAGAACAGCGTGGGGCACCCCAAGAGACCCAGTACTTC
clone_size: many; j_call: TRBJ1-2; v_call: TRBV14; d_call: NA; cdr3_aa: CASSQDPNYGYTF; cdr3_nt: TGTGCCAGCAGCCAAGATCCTAACTATGGCTACACCTTC
clone_size: NA; j_call: TRBJ1-5; v_call: TRBV10-3; d_call: TRBD1; cdr3_aa: CASSLDRVGPRHF; cdr3_nt: TGTGCCAGCAGTTTGGACAGGGTTGGGCCCCGGCATTTT
clone_size: NA; j_call: TRBJ2-7; v_call: TRBV7-2; d_call: NA; cdr3_aa: CASSTDTRPYEQYF; cdr3_nt: TGTGCCAGCAGCACTGACACTCGTCCCTACGAGCAGTACTTC
clone_size: NA; j_call: TRBJ1-2; v_call: TRBV14; d_call: NA; cdr3_aa: CASSQDLWGGGYTF; cdr3_nt: TGTGCCAGCAGCCAAGATTTATGGGGAGGCGGCTACACCTTC
clone_size: few; j_call: TRBJ2-7; v_call: TRBV19; d_call: NA; cdr3_aa: CASSPGRELYEQYF; cdr3_nt: TGTGCCAGTAGTCCAGGCAGAGAGCTCTACGAGCAGTACTTC
clone_size: NA; j_call: TRBJ1-3; v_call: TRBV7-2; d_call: NA; cdr3_aa: CASSLEYRGSGNTIYF; cdr3_nt: TGTGCCAGCAGCTTAGAATATAGGGGCTCTGGAAACACCATATATTTT
clone_size: NA; j_call: TRBJ1-2; v_call: TRBV7-2; d_call: TRBD1; cdr3_aa: CASSFNAGGFGYGYTF; cdr3_nt: TGTGCCAGCAGCTTTAACGCAGGGGGCTTCGGCTATGGCTACACCTTC
clone_size: few; j_call: TRBJ1-4; v_call: TRBV24-1; d_call: NA; cdr3_aa: CATSEGGFNEKLFF; cdr3_nt: TGTGCCACCAGTGAGGGGGGCTTTAATGAAAAACTGTTTTTT
clone_size: NA; j_call: TRBJ2-2; v_call: TRBV7-2; d_call: NA; cdr3_aa: CASSPARGELFF; cdr3_nt: TGTGCCAGCAGCCCCGCCCGGGGGGAGCTGTTTTTT
clone_size: once; j_call: TRBJ2-5; v_call: TRBV24-1; d_call: NA; cdr3_aa: CATSEGAGETQYF; cdr3_nt: TGTGCCACCTCCGAGGGCGCGGGGGAGACCCAGTACTTC
clone_size: many; j_call: TRBJ1-6; v_call: TRBV6-6; d_call: TRBD1; cdr3_aa: CASRPDRGHNSPLHF; cdr3_nt: TGTGCCAGCAGGCCAGACAGGGGGCATAATTCACCCCTCCACTTT
clone_size: few; j_call: TRBJ1-1; v_call: TRBV29-1; d_call: NA; cdr3_aa: CSGGVETEAFF; cdr3_nt: TGCAGCGGGGGGGTAGAGACTGAAGCTTTCTTT
clone_size: NA; j_call: TRBJ1-3; v_call: TRBV6-1; d_call: NA; cdr3_aa: CASRPDGASGNTIYF; cdr3_nt: TGTGCCAGCAGACCAGACGGAGCCTCTGGAAACACCATATATTTT
clone_size: NA; j_call: TRBJ2-7; v_call: TRBV7-9; d_call: TRBD2; cdr3_aa: CASSLGGTRNEQYF; cdr3_nt: TGTGCCAGCAGCCTAGGGGGGACTAGGAACGAGCAGTACTTC
clone_size: many; j_call: TRBJ1-1; v_call: TRBV15; d_call: NA; cdr3_aa: CATSRDMANEAFF; cdr3_nt: TGTGCCACCAGCAGAGATATGGCAAATGAAGCTTTCTTT
clone_size: few; j_call: TRBJ2-7; v_call: TRBV7-2; d_call: TRBD1; cdr3_aa: CASSRGDRSYEQYF; cdr3_nt: TGTGCCAGCAGCCGAGGGGACAGATCCTACGAGCAGTACTTC
clone_size: few; j_call: TRBJ1-1; v_call: TRBV2; d_call: TRBD1; cdr3_aa: CASSVGTGMNTEAFF; cdr3_nt: TGTGCCAGCAGTGTCGGGACAGGGATGAACACTGAAGCTTTCTTT
clone_size: NA; j_call: TRBJ2-3; v_call: TRBV7-2; d_call: NA; cdr3_aa: CASSSIWSADTQYF; cdr3_nt: TGTGCCAGCAGCTCGATCTGGAGTGCAGATACGCAGTATTTT
clone_size: NA; j_call: TRBJ1-2; v_call: TRBV2; d_call: TRBD1; cdr3_aa: CASSPDRGRFYGYTF; cdr3_nt: TGTGCCAGCAGTCCTGACAGGGGGCGGTTCTATGGCTACACCTTC
clone_size: NA; j_call: TRBJ1-1; v_call: TRBV20-1; d_call: TRBD1; cdr3_aa: CSARTGGDAEAFF; cdr3_nt: TGCAGTGCAAGGACAGGGGGCGACGCTGAAGCTTTCTTT
clone_size: once; j_call: TRBJ1-1; v_call: TRBV7-2; d_call: NA; cdr3_aa: CASSLVNRNTEAFF; cdr3_nt: TGTGCCAGCAGCTTAGTGAACAGGAACACTGAAGCTTTCTTT
clone_size: NA; j_call: TRBJ1-1; v_call: TRBV29-1; d_call: NA; cdr3_aa: CSVAQYTEAFF; cdr3_nt: TGCAGCGTCGCTCAGTACACTGAAGCTTTCTTT
clone_size: many; j_call: TRBJ2-5; v_call: TRBV7-8; d_call: TRBD1; cdr3_aa: CASSSGTVERPYF; cdr3_nt: TGTGCCAGCAGCTCCGGGACAGTAGAAAGACCCTACTTC
clone_size: many; j_call: TRBJ1-2; v_call: TRBV7-2; d_call: NA; cdr3_aa: CASSVDRYGYTF; cdr3_nt: TGTGCCAGCAGCGTGGACCGCTATGGCTACACCTTC